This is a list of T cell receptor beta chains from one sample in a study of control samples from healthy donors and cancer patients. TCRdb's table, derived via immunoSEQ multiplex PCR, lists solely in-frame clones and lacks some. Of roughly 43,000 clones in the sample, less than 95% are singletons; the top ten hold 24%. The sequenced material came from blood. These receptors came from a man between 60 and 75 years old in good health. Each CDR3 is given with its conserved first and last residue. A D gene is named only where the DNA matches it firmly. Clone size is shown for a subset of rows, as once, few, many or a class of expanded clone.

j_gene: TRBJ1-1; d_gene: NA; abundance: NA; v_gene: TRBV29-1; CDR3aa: CSALKGEAIWRTEAFF; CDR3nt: TGCAGCGCCCTGAAGGGAGAGGCAATCTGGAGGACTGAAGCTTTCTTT
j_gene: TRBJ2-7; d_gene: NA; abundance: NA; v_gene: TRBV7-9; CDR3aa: CASSGTSYEQYF; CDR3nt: TGTGCCAGCAGCGGCACAAGCTACGAGCAGTACTTC
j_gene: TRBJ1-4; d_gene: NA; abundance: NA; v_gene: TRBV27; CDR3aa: CASSHGGEKLFF; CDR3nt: TGTGCCAGCAGTCATGGGGGTGAAAAACTGTTTTTT
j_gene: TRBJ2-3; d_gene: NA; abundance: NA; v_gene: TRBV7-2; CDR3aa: CASSLDRASLYTQYF; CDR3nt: TGTGCCAGCAGCTTAGATCGGGCTAGCCTATATACGCAGTATTTT
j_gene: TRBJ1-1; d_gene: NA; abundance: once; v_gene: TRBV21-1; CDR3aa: CASSKREENTEAFF; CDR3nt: TGTGCCAGCAGCAAAAGGGAGGAGAACACTGAAGCTTTCTTT
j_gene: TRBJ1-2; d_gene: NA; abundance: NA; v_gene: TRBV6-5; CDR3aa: CASSYQFNYGYTF; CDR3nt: TGTGCCAGCAGTTACCAGTTTAACTATGGCTACACCTTC
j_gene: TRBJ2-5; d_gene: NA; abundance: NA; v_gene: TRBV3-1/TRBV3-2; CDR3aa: CASSPNGETQYF; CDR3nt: TGTGCCAGCAGCCCAAATGGAGAGACCCAGTACTTC
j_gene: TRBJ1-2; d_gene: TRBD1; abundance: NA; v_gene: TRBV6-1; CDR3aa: CASSEGQGEGYTF; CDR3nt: TGTGCCAGCAGTGAGGGACAGGGGGAGGGCTACACCTTC
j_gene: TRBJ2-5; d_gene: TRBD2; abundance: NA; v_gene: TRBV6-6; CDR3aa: CASSRGTSGIQETQYF; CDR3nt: TGTGCCAGCAGTCGAGGGACTAGCGGGATCCAAGAGACCCAGTACTTC
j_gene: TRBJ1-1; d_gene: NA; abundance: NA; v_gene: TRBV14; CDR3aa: CASSLQENTEAFF; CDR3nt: TGTGCCAGCAGTTTACAGGAGAACACTGAAGCTTTCTTT
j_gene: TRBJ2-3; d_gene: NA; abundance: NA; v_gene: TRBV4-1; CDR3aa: CASRKGPAQDTDTQYF; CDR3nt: TGCGCCAGCAGGAAGGGTCCAGCGCAGGACACAGATACGCAGTATTTT
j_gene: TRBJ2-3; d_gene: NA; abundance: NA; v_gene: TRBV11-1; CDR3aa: CASSSPGTRDTQYF; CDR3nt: TGTGCCAGCAGCTCGCCCGGGACCCGGGATACGCAGTATTTT
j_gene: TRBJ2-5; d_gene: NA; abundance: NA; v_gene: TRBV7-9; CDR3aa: CASSLLGGQETQYF; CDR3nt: TGTGCCAGCAGCTTATTGGGGGGCCAAGAGACCCAGTACTTC
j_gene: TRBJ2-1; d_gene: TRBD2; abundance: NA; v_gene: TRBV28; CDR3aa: CASSTSGVTDRHNEQFF; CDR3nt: TGTGCCAGCAGCACTAGCGGGGTGACAGATAGACACAATGAGCAGTTCTTC
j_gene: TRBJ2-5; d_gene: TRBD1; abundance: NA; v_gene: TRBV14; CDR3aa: CASSQTGQGETQYF; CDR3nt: TGTGCCAGCAGCCAAACCGGACAGGGAGAGACCCAGTACTTC
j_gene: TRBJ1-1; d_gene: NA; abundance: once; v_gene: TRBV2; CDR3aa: CASSGYPATEAFF; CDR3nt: TGTGCCAGCAGTGGGTACCCGGCCACTGAAGCTTTCTTT
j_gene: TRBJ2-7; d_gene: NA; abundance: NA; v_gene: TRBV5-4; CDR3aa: CASSSSDESYEQYF; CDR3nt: TGTGCCAGCAGCTCCTCGGACGAGTCCTACGAGCAGTACTTC
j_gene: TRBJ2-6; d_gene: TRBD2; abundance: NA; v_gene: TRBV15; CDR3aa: CATSGLAGVGSGANVLTF; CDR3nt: TGTGCCACCAGCGGACTAGCGGGAGTAGGGTCTGGGGCCAACGTCCTGACTTTC
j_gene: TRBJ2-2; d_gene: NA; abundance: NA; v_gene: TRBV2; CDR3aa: CASRGRTTNTGELFF; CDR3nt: TGTGCCAGCAGGGGGAGGACAACGAACACCGGGGAGCTGTTTTTT
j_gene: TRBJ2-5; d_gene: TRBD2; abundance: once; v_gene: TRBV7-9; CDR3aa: CASRLGGTQETQYF; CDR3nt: TGTGCCAGCCGTCTCGGGGGGACCCAAGAGACCCAGTACTTC
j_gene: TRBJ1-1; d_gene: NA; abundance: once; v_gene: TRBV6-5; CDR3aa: CASISSSFFGEAFF; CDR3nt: TGTGCCAGCATCTCATCATCCTTTTTCGGTGAAGCTTTCTTT
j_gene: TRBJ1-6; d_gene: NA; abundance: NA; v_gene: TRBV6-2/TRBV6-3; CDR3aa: CASSGPTHLINSPLHF; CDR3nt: TGTGCCAGCAGCGGACCAACACATCTAATTAATTCACCCCTCCACTTT
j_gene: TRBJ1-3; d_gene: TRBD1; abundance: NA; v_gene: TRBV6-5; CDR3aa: CAALDRSLAGNTIYF; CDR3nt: TGTGCCGCCCTGGACAGGTCTCTGGCTGGAAACACCATATATTTT
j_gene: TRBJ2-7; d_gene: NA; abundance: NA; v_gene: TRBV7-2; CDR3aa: CASSLIRQRVSAYEQYF; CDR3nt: TGTGCCAGCAGCTTGATCCGCCAGCGGGTTTCGGCCTACGAGCAGTACTTC
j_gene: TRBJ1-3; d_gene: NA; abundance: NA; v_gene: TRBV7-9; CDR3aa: CASSTQAGAGGNTIYF; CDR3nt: TGTGCCAGCAGCACTCAGGCGGGGGCAGGCGGAAACACCATATATTTT
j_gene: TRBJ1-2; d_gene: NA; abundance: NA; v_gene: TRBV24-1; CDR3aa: CATGPPDNGYTF; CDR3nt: TGTGCCACCGGGCCCCCAGATAATGGCTACACCTTC
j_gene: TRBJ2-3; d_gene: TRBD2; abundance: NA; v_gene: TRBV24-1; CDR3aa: CATSDPRLAGDTQYF; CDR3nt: TGTGCCACCAGTGATCCCAGGCTAGCGGGTGATACGCAGTATTTT
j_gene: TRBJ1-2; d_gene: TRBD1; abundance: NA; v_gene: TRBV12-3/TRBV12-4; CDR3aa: CASGQGFGYTF; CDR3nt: TGTGCCAGCGGACAGGGCTTTGGCTACACCTTC
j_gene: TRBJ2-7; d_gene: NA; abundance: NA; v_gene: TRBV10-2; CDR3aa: CASSPLTTGPAYEQYF; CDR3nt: TGCGCCAGCAGTCCACTTACTACAGGACCAGCCTACGAGCAGTACTTC
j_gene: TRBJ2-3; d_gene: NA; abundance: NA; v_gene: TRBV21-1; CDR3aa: CASSKCPPGRGSTDTQYF; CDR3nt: TGTGCCAGCAGCAAATGCCCTCCTGGGCGGGGTAGCACAGATACGCAGTATTTT
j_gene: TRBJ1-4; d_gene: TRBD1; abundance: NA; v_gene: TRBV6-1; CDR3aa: CASSEQGAFEKLFF; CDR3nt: TGTGCCAGCAGTGAACAGGGGGCTTTCGAAAAACTGTTTTTT
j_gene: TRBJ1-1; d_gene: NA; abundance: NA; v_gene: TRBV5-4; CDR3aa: CASSLEVRGSDTEAFF; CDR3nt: TGTGCCAGCAGCTTGGAAGTAAGGGGGTCGGACACTGAAGCTTTCTTT
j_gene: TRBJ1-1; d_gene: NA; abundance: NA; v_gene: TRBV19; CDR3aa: CASSIWAVEGTEAFF; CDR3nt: TGTGCCAGTAGTATATGGGCAGTTGAGGGCACTGAAGCTTTCTTT
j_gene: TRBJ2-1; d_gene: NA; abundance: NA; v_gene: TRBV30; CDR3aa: CGDGHSSYNEQFF; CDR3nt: TGTGGCGACGGGCATAGCTCCTACAATGAGCAGTTCTTC
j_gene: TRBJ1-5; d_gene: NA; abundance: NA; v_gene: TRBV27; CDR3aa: CASSSFGPNQPQHF; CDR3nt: TGTGCCAGCAGTTCCTTTGGCCCGAATCAGCCCCAGCATTTT
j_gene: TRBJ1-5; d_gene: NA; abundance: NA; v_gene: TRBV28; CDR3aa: CASSLPGQNAAPQHF; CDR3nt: TGTGCCAGCAGTTTACCTGGACAGAACGCAGCGCCCCAGCATTTT
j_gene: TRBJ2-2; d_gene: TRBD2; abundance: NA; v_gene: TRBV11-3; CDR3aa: CASSLEGGTSDTGELFF; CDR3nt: TGTGCCAGCAGCTTAGAAGGGGGGACTAGTGACACCGGGGAGCTGTTTTTT
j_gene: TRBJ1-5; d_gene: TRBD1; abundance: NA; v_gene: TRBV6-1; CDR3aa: CASSEVGGGVGQPQHF; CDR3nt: TGTGCCAGCAGTGAAGTCGGAGGGGGCGTAGGCCAGCCCCAGCATTTT
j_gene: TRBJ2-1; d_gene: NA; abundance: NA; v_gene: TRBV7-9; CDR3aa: CASSLAQGSYNEQFF; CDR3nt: TGTGCCAGCAGCTTAGCACAGGGATCCTACAATGAGCAGTTCTTC
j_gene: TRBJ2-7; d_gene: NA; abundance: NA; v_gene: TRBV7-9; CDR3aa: CASSLGFVYEQYF; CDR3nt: TGTGCCAGCAGCTTAGGTTTCGTGTACGAGCAGTACTTC